A single sample is the source of the 16 T cell receptor beta chains below, sequenced in a study of blood T cell repertoires in COVID-19. Assay used: immunoSEQ multiplex PCR; TCRdb lists only in-frame clones, some missing. The sample records approximately 300,000 clones, more than 70% being singletons. Sequencing was done on a sample of peripheral blood. The receptors here all came from a woman in her 50s with acute or convalescent COVID-19.

This clone appeared many times. The sample has other DNA sequences that encode this CDR3 too. The chain uses TRBV4-1 and TRBJ1-3; D may be TRBD1 (6 bases). The CDR3 spans 15 residues. Germline-derived CDR1 and CDR2 are MGHRA and YSYEKL. Trimming removed 0 bases from V and 3 bases from J, with 9 bases in between. In nucleotides, the CDR3 is TGCGCCAGCAGCCAAGATCAGGGGCGTGGAAACACCATATATTTT. Its translation: CASSQDQGRGNTIYF.

The rearrangement links TRBV30 to TRBJ1-5; D is uncertain. Looked up from germline, CDR1 is GTSNPN and CDR2 is SVGIG (reference sequence). This CDR3 spans 14 amino acids. Trimming took 2 bases from V and 6 from J, leaving 14 bases between them. CDR3 sequence: CAWSLGVGSQPQHF. The CDR3 DNA reads TGTGCCTGGAGTTTAGGAGTGGGGAGTCAGCCCCAGCATTTT.

The chain is built from TRBV11-2 and TRBJ1-2; no clear D. Germline values: CDR1 SGHAT, CDR2 FQNNGV. The ends were cut back, 5 bases at V and 1 base at J, with 5 bases in the middle. The CDR3 sequence is 12 residues long. The CDR3 nucleotides read TGTGCCAGCAGCGCTAGTAACTATGGCTACACCTTC. Translating gives CASSASNYGYTF.

The rearrangement joins TRBV15 to TRBJ2-3; 8 nucleotides line up with TRBD2. Per germline, CDR1 LNHNV and CDR2 YYDKDF (reference sequence). V shed 0 bases, J shed 3 bases, and the junction held 2 bases outside the gene matches. The CDR3 covers 15 residues. CDR3 region: CATSREASGTDTQYF. CDR3 bases: TGTGCCACCAGCAGAGAAGCTAGCGGGACAGATACGCAGTATTTT.

The chain links TRBV5-4 to TRBJ1-2; D is unresolved. CDR3 size: 12 residues. Germline lookup yields CDR1 SGHNT and CDR2 YYREEE (reference sequence). V lost 1 base to trimming and J lost 4 bases, with 5 bases between them. This CDR3 reads CASSLYSYGYTF. The DNA of the CDR3 is TGTGCCAGCAGCTTGTACAGCTATGGCTACACCTTC.

The CDR3 DNA follows: TGTGCCAGCAGTTACTCTATAGCGGGGGCGGATACGCAGTATTTT. Translating it yields CASSYSIAGADTQYF. V is TRBV6-5 and J is TRBJ2-3; 9 nucleotides align to TRBD2. The ends lost 0 bases at V and 6 bases at J; junction bases unmatched: 4. CDR3 length: 15 residues. Germline assignment: CDR1 MNHEY and CDR2 SVGAGI.

The chain uses TRBV30 and TRBJ2-2; TRBD2 matches at 14 bases. The J segment lost 7 bases and the V segment lost 8 bases, leaving 9 bases of the junction unmatched. The CDR3 covers 15 residues. Germline V gene sequence: CDR1 GTSNPN, CDR2 SVGIG (reference sequence). The DNA of the CDR3 is TGTGCCGTAAGACTAGCGGGAGGGCCTAGCGGGGAGCTGTTTTTT. It is translated as CAVRLAGGPSGELFF.

This clone was detected only once. One end of the junction varies from germline; a read error may be responsible. The V gene is TRBV5-1, the J gene TRBJ1-1; 9 bases agree with TRBD1. From germline, CDR1 is SGHRS and CDR2 YFSETQ. The CDR3 loop spans 16 amino acids. CDR3 sequence: CASSIGTGNLKTEAFF. Here the CDR3 DNA reads TGCGCCAGCAGCATCGGGACAGGGAATTTGAAGACTGAAGCTTTCTTT.

The genes are TRBV7-2 and TRBJ1-6, with 11 bases lining up with TRBD1. The CDR3 loop spans 19 amino acids. In germline, CDR1 is SGHTA, CDR2 FQGNSA. Trimming at V came to 5 bases and at J to 7 bases, leaving 16 bases not matched to a gene. CDR3 in DNA: TGTGCCAGCAGCCTTAACCCCGGGGCGGGACAGGGGGGGAATTCACCCCTCCACTTT. Translation: CASSLNPGAGQGGNSPLHF.

This sequence joins TRBV20-1 and TRBJ2-7, with D possibly TRBD2 on 6 matching bases. The germline V gene has CDR1 DFQATT and CDR2 SNEGSKA (reference sequence). Trimming took off 3 bases at V and 1 base at J, with 16 bases between the two ends. The CDR3 is 15 residues long. Written as DNA, the CDR3 is TGCAGTGCTAGTCGGGGAGGTGGATTTTCCTACGAGCAGTACTTC. This translates into CSASRGGGFSYEQYF.

The rearrangement uses TRBV24-1 and TRBJ1-2; TRBD1 agrees at 8 bases. The CDR3 loop spans 14 amino acids. Trimming at V came to 3 bases and at J to 4 bases, leaving 3 bases not matched to a gene. Germline CDR1 and CDR2: KGHDR and SFDVKD. The CDR3 DNA sequence: TGTGCCACCAGTGATGGGACAGGAGTCTATGGCTACACCTTC. It translates to CATSDGTGVYGYTF.

The chain has TRBV13 and TRBJ2-3; 11 positions match TRBD2. The CDR3 spans 15 residues. The V segment lost 5 bases and the J segment 4 bases; nucleotides outside the gene matches: 5. Per the germline V gene, CDR1 is PRHDT and CDR2 is FYEKMQ (reference sequence). This CDR3 is CASSLAGGVADTQYF. CDR3 sequence (DNA): TGTGCCAGCAGCCTAGCGGGGGGAGTCGCAGATACGCAGTATTTT.

The chain links TRBV29-1 to TRBJ2-2; 8 nucleotides agree with TRBD1. CDR3 length equals 14 residues. J lost 3 bases, V lost 4 bases, and 4 bases had no gene match. From germline, CDR1 is SQVTM and CDR2 ANQGSEA. CDR3 amino acids: CSVGQGADTGELFF. The CDR3 DNA is TGCAGCGTTGGCCAGGGGGCGGACACCGGGGAGCTGTTTTTT.

The genes are TRBV19 and TRBJ2-6, with 7 bases identical to TRBD1. This CDR3 is 16 amino acids long. Per germline, CDR1 LNHDA and CDR2 SQIVND (reference sequence). J was trimmed by 0 bases and V by 6 bases; bases with no gene match: 5. CDR3 bases: TGTGCCAGTAGGACAGGGTATCGCTCTGGGGCCAACGTCCTGACTTTC. It specifies CASRTGYRSGANVLTF.

V and J are TRBV7-2 and TRBJ1-2; 8 bases fit TRBD1. V lost 1 base to trimming and J lost 5 bases; unmatched junction nucleotides: 3. The CDR3 runs to 14 residues. CDR1 is SGHTA and CDR2 is FQGNSA in the germline V gene. The CDR3 is CASSLDRGYYGYTF. CDR3 DNA: TGTGCCAGCAGCTTAGACAGGGGGTATTATGGCTACACCTTC.

V and J are TRBV12-3 or TRBV12-4 and TRBJ1-2; D call uncertain. Trimming cost V 8 bases and J 8 bases, with 12 bases left between them. The CDR3 has 11 residues. The CDR3 sequence is CASGLLGGYTF. CDR3 coding DNA: TGTGCCAGCGGACTTCTCGGGGGCTACACCTTC.